The sequence of this TCR beta chain was determined in a study of cytomegalovirus exposure and HLA in healthy donors. Researchers ran the PCR with 60 Vbeta and 13 Jbeta primers. TCRdb's table, derived via immunoSEQ multiplex PCR, lists solely in-frame clones and lacks some. This sample has about 140,000 clones, with more than 70% found just once. This CDR3 spans 11 amino acids. The V end was cut by 4 bases, the J end by 8 bases, with 8 bases between. Germline CDR1 reads SGHTA; CDR2 reads FQGNSA. The origin of this receptor is a man in his fifties in good health and CMV-seronegative. Sequenced input: PBMCs. The chain joins TRBV7-2 to TRBJ2-5; D is unclear. The CDR3 bases are TGTGCCAGCAGCTACCAGTCAACCCAGTACTTC. It translates to CASSYQSTQYF.